The rows below give T cell receptor beta chains drawn from one sample of a study of Tregs in tolerant kidney transplant recipients. The table came from immunoSEQ multiplex PCR; TCRdb's copy has only in-frame clones and leaves some out. The sample holds 200,000 to 300,000 clones, 80% to 85% seen once. The sample consisted of CD4+ T cells from blood. Receptors were obtained from a human donor in good health. CDR3s include the opening cysteine and the closing phenylalanine or tryptophan. The D gene is left open where the match is weak. A row's size may be missing; if present it is once, few, many or a size class.

d_call: .; clone_size: once; j_call: TRBJ1-4; v_call: TRBV5-1; cdr3_nt: TGCGCCAGCAGCTTGGCATCGGGAACAATGACTAATGAAAAACTGTTTTTT; cdr3_aa: CASSLASGTMTNEKLFF
d_call: .; clone_size: .; j_call: TRBJ1-2; v_call: TRBV29-1; cdr3_nt: TGCAGCGTTGGGGATGGGGATGGCTACACCTTC; cdr3_aa: CSVGDGDGYTF
d_call: .; clone_size: .; j_call: TRBJ1-6; v_call: TRBV11-2; cdr3_nt: TGTGCCAGCAGCTACCTCCCGACGGAGTATAATTCACCCCTCCACTTT; cdr3_aa: CASSYLPTEYNSPLHF
d_call: .; clone_size: .; j_call: TRBJ2-7; v_call: TRBV5-1; cdr3_nt: TGCGCCAGCAGTTTAGGGAAAGCCGACGAGCAGTACTTC; cdr3_aa: CASSLGKADEQYF
d_call: TRBD2; clone_size: .; j_call: TRBJ2-1; v_call: TRBV9; cdr3_nt: TGTGCCAGCAGCGCCTCGGGACTAGGCAATGAGCAGTTCTTC; cdr3_aa: CASSASGLGNEQFF
d_call: TRBD2; clone_size: once; j_call: TRBJ2-1; v_call: TRBV5-1; cdr3_nt: TGCGCCAGCAGCTTCGGACTAGCGGGCGATTCCTACAATGAGCAGTTCTTC; cdr3_aa: CASSFGLAGDSYNEQFF
d_call: .; clone_size: .; j_call: TRBJ1-1; v_call: TRBV12-5; cdr3_nt: TGTGCTAGTGGCCCAGAGGGGAACACTGAAGCTTTCTTT; cdr3_aa: CASGPEGNTEAFF
d_call: .; clone_size: few; j_call: TRBJ2-3; v_call: TRBV2; cdr3_nt: TGTGCCAGCAGTGAACAGCCGCATGTGCAGTATTTT; cdr3_aa: CASSEQPHVQYF
d_call: .; clone_size: .; j_call: TRBJ2-7; v_call: TRBV18; cdr3_nt: TGTGCCAGCTCACCACCGGAAAAGGTGGCCTCCTACGAGCAGTACTTC; cdr3_aa: CASSPPEKVASYEQYF
d_call: .; clone_size: .; j_call: TRBJ1-2; v_call: TRBV7-8; cdr3_nt: TGTGCCAGCAGCCCCGGACACGGCCGAGGGTGGGGCTACACCTTC; cdr3_aa: CASSPGHGRGWGYTF
d_call: .; clone_size: .; j_call: TRBJ1-3; v_call: TRBV5-4; cdr3_nt: TGTGCCACCTCAGGAGGGGGGACCCGGGACACCATATATTTT; cdr3_aa: CATSGGGTRDTIYF
d_call: .; clone_size: .; j_call: TRBJ1-5; v_call: TRBV6-6; cdr3_nt: TGTGCCAGCACCTACAGGGAGGTGGGCAATCAGCCCCAGCATTTT; cdr3_aa: CASTYREVGNQPQHF
d_call: .; clone_size: .; j_call: TRBJ1-4; v_call: TRBV7-6; cdr3_nt: TGTGCCAGCAGCTTAGCGGCAGGTACTCATGAAAAACTGTTTTTT; cdr3_aa: CASSLAAGTHEKLFF
d_call: .; clone_size: once; j_call: TRBJ1-1; v_call: TRBV6-5; cdr3_nt: TGTGCCAGCAGTCAGCAGGGCACAGGGAACACTGAAGCTTTCTTT; cdr3_aa: CASSQQGTGNTEAFF
d_call: TRBD2; clone_size: .; j_call: TRBJ2-1; v_call: TRBV15; cdr3_nt: TGTGCCACCAGCGCTCTAGCGGGACTATACAATGAGCAGTTCTTC; cdr3_aa: CATSALAGLYNEQFF
d_call: .; clone_size: .; j_call: TRBJ2-5; v_call: TRBV5-1; cdr3_nt: TGCGCCAGCAGCTTGGATTCAGGGCCGGAGACCCAGTACTTC; cdr3_aa: CASSLDSGPETQYF
d_call: .; clone_size: .; j_call: TRBJ2-2; v_call: TRBV19; cdr3_nt: TGTGCCAGTACCCCCGGGACACCCTGGGGCGGGGAGCTGTTTTTT; cdr3_aa: CASTPGTPWGGELFF
d_call: TRBD2; clone_size: .; j_call: TRBJ2-3; v_call: TRBV7-6; cdr3_nt: TGTGCCAGCAGCTTAGTTCCGGGGGGGCACACAGATACGCAGTATTTT; cdr3_aa: CASSLVPGGHTDTQYF
d_call: TRBD1; clone_size: .; j_call: TRBJ2-5; v_call: TRBV19; cdr3_nt: TGTGCCAGTAGTAGTGACAGGGCACAGACCCAGTACTTC; cdr3_aa: CASSSDRAQTQYF
d_call: .; clone_size: .; j_call: TRBJ1-2; v_call: TRBV6-6; cdr3_nt: TGTGCCAGCCACGCGGGGTTAGGCTACACCTTC; cdr3_aa: CASHAGLGYTF
d_call: .; clone_size: .; j_call: TRBJ1-4; v_call: TRBV18; cdr3_nt: TGTGCCAGCTCACCACCGGGGCTTAACGATGAAAAACTGTTTTTT; cdr3_aa: CASSPPGLNDEKLFF
d_call: .; clone_size: .; j_call: TRBJ2-5; v_call: TRBV19; cdr3_nt: TGTGCCAGTAGTATAGCGTCAGCGAGCCCACAAGAGACCCAGTACTTC; cdr3_aa: CASSIASASPQETQYF
d_call: .; clone_size: once; j_call: TRBJ2-1; v_call: TRBV5-1; cdr3_nt: TGCGCCAGCAGCTCAGGGACACCGTTAACTGAGCAGTTCTTC; cdr3_aa: CASSSGTPLTEQFF
d_call: .; clone_size: .; j_call: TRBJ2-1; v_call: TRBV18; cdr3_nt: TGTGCCAGCTCACCACCGACTACAGGGGCCGGGGGTGAGCAGTTCTTC; cdr3_aa: CASSPPTTGAGGEQFF
d_call: .; clone_size: .; j_call: TRBJ1-5; v_call: TRBV6-6; cdr3_nt: TGTGCCAGCAGCATACAGGGTATGGGGCAGCCCCAGCATTTT; cdr3_aa: CASSIQGMGQPQHF
d_call: .; clone_size: .; j_call: TRBJ2-4; v_call: TRBV27; cdr3_nt: TGTGCCAGCAGTCCTCGACACGTTCTAGCCAAAAACATTCAGTACTTC; cdr3_aa: CASSPRHVLAKNIQYF
d_call: .; clone_size: .; j_call: TRBJ1-1; v_call: TRBV10-1; cdr3_nt: TGCGCCAGCAGTGACGCGAACACTGAAGCTTTCTTT; cdr3_aa: CASSDANTEAFF
d_call: .; clone_size: .; j_call: TRBJ2-7; v_call: TRBV14; cdr3_nt: TGTGCCAGCAGCCAAGAGTGGGGGATAACGACCCCCTACGAGCAGTACTTC; cdr3_aa: CASSQEWGITTPYEQYF
d_call: .; clone_size: .; j_call: TRBJ1-4; v_call: TRBV10-2; cdr3_nt: TGCGCCAGCAGTGTAAGGGGCCGTAATGAAAAACTGTTTTTT; cdr3_aa: CASSVRGRNEKLFF
d_call: TRBD2; clone_size: .; j_call: TRBJ2-7; v_call: TRBV7-8; cdr3_nt: TGTGCCAGCAGCTCCGAGACGGGAGGTCCAAACGAGCAGTACTTC; cdr3_aa: CASSSETGGPNEQYF
d_call: TRBD1; clone_size: .; j_call: TRBJ1-5; v_call: TRBV19; cdr3_nt: TGTGCCAGTAGTGGACAGGGTTTAGTTCAGCCCCAGCATTTT; cdr3_aa: CASSGQGLVQPQHF
d_call: .; clone_size: .; j_call: TRBJ1-5; v_call: TRBV2; cdr3_nt: TGTGCCAGCAGTGATGCGCTTTACGGGGGCAATCAGCCCCAGCATTTT; cdr3_aa: CASSDALYGGNQPQHF
d_call: TRBD2; clone_size: .; j_call: TRBJ2-7; v_call: TRBV7-6; cdr3_nt: TGTGCCAGCAGCCGGGGACTAGCGGGAGACCACGAGCAGTACTTC; cdr3_aa: CASSRGLAGDHEQYF
d_call: .; clone_size: once; j_call: TRBJ1-3; v_call: TRBV7-2; cdr3_nt: TGTGCCAGCAGCTTAGTTGGGGGGCCAGTGGGAAACACCATATATTTT; cdr3_aa: CASSLVGGPVGNTIYF
d_call: .; clone_size: .; j_call: TRBJ1-2; v_call: TRBV5-6; cdr3_nt: TGTGCCAGCAGCTTGCGGACTGGCTACACCTTC; cdr3_aa: CASSLRTGYTF